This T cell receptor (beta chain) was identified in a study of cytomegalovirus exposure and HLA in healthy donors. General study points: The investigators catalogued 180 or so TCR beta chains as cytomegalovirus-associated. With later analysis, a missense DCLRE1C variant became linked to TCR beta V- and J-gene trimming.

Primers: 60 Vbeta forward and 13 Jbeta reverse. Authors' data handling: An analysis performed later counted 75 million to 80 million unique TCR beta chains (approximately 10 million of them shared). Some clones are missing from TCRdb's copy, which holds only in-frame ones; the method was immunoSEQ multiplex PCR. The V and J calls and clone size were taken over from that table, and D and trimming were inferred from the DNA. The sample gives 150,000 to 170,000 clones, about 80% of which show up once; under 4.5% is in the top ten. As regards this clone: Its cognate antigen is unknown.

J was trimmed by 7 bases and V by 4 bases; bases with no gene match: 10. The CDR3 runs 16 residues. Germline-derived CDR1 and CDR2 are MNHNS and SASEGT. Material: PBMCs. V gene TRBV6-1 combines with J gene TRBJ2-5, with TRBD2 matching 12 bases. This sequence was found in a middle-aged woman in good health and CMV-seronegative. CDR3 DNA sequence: TGTGCCAGCAGTGTGAGGACTAGCGGGGACCGGGGGACCCAGTACTTC. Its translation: CASSVRTSGDRGTQYF.